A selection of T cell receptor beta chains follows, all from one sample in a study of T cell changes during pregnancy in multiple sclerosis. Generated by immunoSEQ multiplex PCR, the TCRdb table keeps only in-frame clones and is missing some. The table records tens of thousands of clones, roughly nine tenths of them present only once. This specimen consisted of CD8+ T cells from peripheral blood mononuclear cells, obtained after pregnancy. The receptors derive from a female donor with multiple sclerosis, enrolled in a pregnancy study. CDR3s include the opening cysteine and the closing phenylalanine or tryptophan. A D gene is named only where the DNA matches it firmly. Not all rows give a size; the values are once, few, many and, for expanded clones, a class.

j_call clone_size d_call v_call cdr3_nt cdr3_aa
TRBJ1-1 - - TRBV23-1 TGCGCCAGCAGTCAATGTGGACAGCTAAACACTGAAGCTTTCTTT CASSQCGQLNTEAFF
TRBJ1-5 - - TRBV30 TGTGCCTGGAGTTCAGGGCATAATCAGCCCCAGCATTTT CAWSSGHNQPQHF
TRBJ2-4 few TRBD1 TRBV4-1 TGCGCCAGCAGCGACAGTGGGGGACAGGCCAAAAACATTCAGTACTTC CASSDSGGQAKNIQYF
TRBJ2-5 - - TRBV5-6 TGTGCCAGCAGCCAAATAACCGGGGACCAAGAGACCCAGTACTTC CASSQITGDQETQYF
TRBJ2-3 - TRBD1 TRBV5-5 TGTGCCAGCAGAGCGGCGGAAGGGGGCCCAGATACGCAGTATTTT CASRAAEGGPDTQYF
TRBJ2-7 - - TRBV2 TGTGCCAGCAGTGAATCGCCAGACTCCTACGAGCAGTACTTC CASSESPDSYEQYF
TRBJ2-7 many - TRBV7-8 TGTGCCAGCAGCTTAGGTCAGGGTCTCCACGAGCAGTACTTC CASSLGQGLHEQYF
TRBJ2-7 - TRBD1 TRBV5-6 TGTGCCAGCAGCCCGGGGTCGGGACAGGGGGTCTTTTACGAGCAGTACTTC CASSPGSGQGVFYEQYF
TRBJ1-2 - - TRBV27 TGTGCCAGCAGTTCGTTCGCAGGGGTAGACTACACCTTC CASSSFAGVDYTF
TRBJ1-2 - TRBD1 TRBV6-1 TGTGCCAGCAGTGAAAACGGACAGGCAATATTTAACTATGGCTACACCTTC CASSENGQAIFNYGYTF
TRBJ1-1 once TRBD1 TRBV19 TGTGCCAGTAGTCCTCGGACAGGGGCGATGAACACTGAAGCTTTCTTT CASSPRTGAMNTEAFF
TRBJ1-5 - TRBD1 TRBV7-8 TGTGCCAGCAGCACGGGACAGGGAAAGCAGCCCCAGCATTTT CASSTGQGKQPQHF
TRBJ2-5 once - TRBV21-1 TGTGCCAGCAGCCTCCGGGACAGGGTGGATGAGACCCAGTACTTC CASSLRDRVDETQYF
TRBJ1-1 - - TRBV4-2 TGTGCCAGCAGCCAACCACCCGGGACAGAAGCTTTCTTT CASSQPPGTEAFF
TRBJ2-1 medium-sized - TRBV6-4 TGTGCCAGCAGTGAAGACAGCGATTCCTACAATGAGCAGTTCTTC CASSEDSDSYNEQFF
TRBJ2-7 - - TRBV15 TGTGCCACCAGCAGACCACAGGGAAGGACATTCTACGAGCAGTACTTC CATSRPQGRTFYEQYF
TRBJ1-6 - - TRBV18 TGTGCCAGCTCCCGCGAGCGGGTTGGCTCCTATTCACCCCTCCACTTT CASSRERVGSYSPLHF
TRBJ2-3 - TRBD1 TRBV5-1 TGCGCCAGCAGCCTGGGGACAGGGGGAAGCACAGATACGCAGTATTTT CASSLGTGGSTDTQYF
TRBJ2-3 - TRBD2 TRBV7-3 TGTGCCAGCAGCTTACTAGCGGGGGGGTACCGATCTAGCACAGATACGCAGTATTTT CASSLLAGGYRSSTDTQYF
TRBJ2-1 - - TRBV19 TGTGCCAGTAGTATCGTATCCACAGATAATGAGCAGTTCTTC CASSIVSTDNEQFF
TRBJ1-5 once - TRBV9 TGTGCCAGCAGCGTAGCTCCCACGGAGGGCCAGCCCCAGCATTTT CASSVAPTEGQPQHF
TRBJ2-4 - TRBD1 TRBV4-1 TGCGCCAGCAGAATGTGGGCAGGGGGCGTTCAAAACATTCAGTACTTC CASRMWAGGVQNIQYF
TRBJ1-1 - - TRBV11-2 TGTGCCAGCAGCTTAGAATGGGGGGAGGGGCTGGACACTGAAGCTTTCTTT CASSLEWGEGLDTEAFF
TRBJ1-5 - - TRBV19 TGTGCCAGTAGTATTAGCCCCAATCAGCCCCAGCATTTT CASSISPNQPQHF
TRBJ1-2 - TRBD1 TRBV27 TGTGCCAGCAGTGTAACAGGGGGCGCGGAGCCTGGCTACACCTTC CASSVTGGAEPGYTF
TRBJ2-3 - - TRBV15 TGTGCCACCCGTTTTGAGGGTCATACGCAGTATTTT CATRFEGHTQYF
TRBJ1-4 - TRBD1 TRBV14 TGTGCCAGCAGCAGGAGGGGGCTTGCAACTAATGAAAAACTGTTTTTT CASSRRGLATNEKLFF
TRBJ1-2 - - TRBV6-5 TGTGCCAGCAGAGGGGTGGGCTATGGCTACACCTTC CASRGVGYGYTF
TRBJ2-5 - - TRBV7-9 TGTGCCAGCAGCTTTATGCCAACGACACTACCGGGGTGGGAGACCCAGTACTTC CASSFMPTTLPGWETQYF
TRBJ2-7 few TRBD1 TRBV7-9 TGTGCCAGCAGCTCCTGGACAGGCTACGAGCAGTACTTC CASSSWTGYEQYF
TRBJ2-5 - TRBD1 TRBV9 TGTGCCAGCAGCAGAGGGACAGGGGGAGAGACCCAGTACTTC CASSRGTGGETQYF
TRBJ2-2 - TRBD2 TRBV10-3 TGTGCCATCAGACCTACTAGCGGAGAGAACACCGGGGAGCTGTTTTTT CAIRPTSGENTGELFF
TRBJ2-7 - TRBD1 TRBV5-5 TGTGCCAGCAGCTGGACAGGGGACGAGCAGTACTTC CASSWTGDEQYF
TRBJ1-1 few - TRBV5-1 TGCGCCAGCAGCTTGACAGGAAACACTGAAGCTTTCTTT CASSLTGNTEAFF
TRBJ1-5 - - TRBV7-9 TGTGCCAGCCAAGGGGCGGGGACCAATCAGCCCCAGCATTTT CASQGAGTNQPQHF
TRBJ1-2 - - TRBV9 TGTGCCAGCAGCGAATATAGGGGGTACTATGGCTACACCTTC CASSEYRGYYGYTF
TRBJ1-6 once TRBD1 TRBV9 TGTGCCAGCAGGACAGGGGGCCAGAATTCACCCCTCCACTTT CASRTGGQNSPLHF
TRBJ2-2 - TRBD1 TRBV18 TGTGCCAGCTCACCAGGACAGGGAAACCCCACCGGGGAGCTGTTTTTT CASSPGQGNPTGELFF
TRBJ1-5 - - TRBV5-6 TGTGCCAGCAGCCTGGCTAACAGGGTATATCAGCCCCAGCATTTT CASSLANRVYQPQHF
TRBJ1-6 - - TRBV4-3 TGCGCCAGCAGCCAAGATGGGGGAGGAAATTCACCCCTCCACTTT CASSQDGGGNSPLHF
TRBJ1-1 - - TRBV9 TGTGCCAGCAGCGTAGCGGCAGGTGCTATCATGAACACTGAAGCTTTCTTT CASSVAAGAIMNTEAFF